What follows are 22 T cell receptor beta chains derived from one specimen sequenced in a study of shared clonotypes between healthy human individuals (dated by TCRdb to the early 2020s). Preparation of the library involved the immunoSEQ multiplex PCR assay. This is the immuneACCESS table as TCRdb keeps it, with only in-frame sequences that have V and J called. A part of the clones is gone; compared with another copy, unresolved V genes explain less than half, and the rest is unexplained. In all, the sample holds roughly 300,000 clones, and about 70% of those were seen once. In total, the top ten clones hold around 9.3% of the sample. Material: memory CD4+ T cells sorted from blood. Per the publication, the cell subset or site label means: CD45RA-negative fraction. These receptor sequences come from a man in his thirties or forties in good health.

In DNA, the CDR3 is TGTGCCAGCAGCTTGGCGGACGGGGAGCTGTTTTTT. Residues: CASSLADGELFF. V usage is TRBV5-4 and J usage is TRBJ2-2; D not certain. Germline CDR1 and CDR2: SGHNT and YYREEE (reference sequence). CDR3 length: 12 amino acids. V was trimmed by 0 bases and J by 7 bases, leaving 4 bases between them.

Points on this clone: One end of the junction does not line up with germline, which may come from a read error. The chain carries TRBV7-7 and TRBJ2-1; D remains ambiguous. Looked up from germline, CDR1 is SSHAT and CDR2 is FNYEAQ (reference sequence). CDR3 size: 13 residues. The CDR3 region is CASSLVSAGEQFF. CDR3 bases: TGTGCTAGCAGCTTGGTATCCGCCGGGGAGCAGTTCTTC.

This clone was found many times. V and J are TRBV7-2 and TRBJ2-3; TRBD2 matches at 14 bases. J gave up 6 bases and V 5 bases, and 4 bases lay outside the gene matches. Germline V lookup: CDR1 SGHTA, CDR2 FQGNSA. The CDR3 has 15 residues. The CDR3 sequence is CASSRLAGGWDTQYF. In DNA, the CDR3 is TGTGCCAGCAGCAGACTAGCGGGAGGGTGGGATACGCAGTATTTT.

This chain connects TRBV30 to TRBJ1-1; D is unresolved. The ends were cut back, 6 bases at V and 3 bases at J, with 8 bases in the middle. CDR1 is GTSNPN and CDR2 is SVGIG in the germline V gene (reference sequence). CDR3 size: 11 residues. CDR3 nucleotides: TGTGCCTGCCTACCGTACACTGAAGCTTTCTTT. This gives the protein CACLPYTEAFF.

V is TRBV6-1 and J is TRBJ2-7, with a weak D call TRBD1 (6 bases). This CDR3 spans 11 amino acids. CDR1 is MNHNS, CDR2 SASEGT, per germline. V lost 6 bases, J lost 10 bases, and 13 bases lay in between. The CDR3 DNA reads TGTGCCAGCAGCCATGGGGGACACCAGTACTTC. Protein product: CASSHGGHQYF.

This clone occurred a few times. The chain is built from TRBV5-4 and TRBJ2-1, with a weak D call TRBD1 (6 bases). There are 15 residues in the CDR3. V lost 3 bases, J lost 9 bases, and 19 bases lay in between. Per germline, CDR1 SGHNT and CDR2 YYREEE (reference sequence). The CDR3 is CASSSRQGRFGEQFF. The CDR3 DNA is TGTGCCAGCAGCTCCCGGCAGGGGCGGTTTGGTGAGCAGTTCTTC.

The chain carries TRBV7-7 and TRBJ1-5; 7 nucleotides line up with TRBD1. In germline, CDR1 is SSHAT, CDR2 FNYEAQ (reference sequence). The CDR3 loop spans 13 amino acids. Written as DNA, the CDR3 is TGTGCTGTGGGAGGGGGCTTCAATCAGCCCCAGCATTTT. Translation gives CAVGGGFNQPQHF.

The chain couples TRBV28 to TRBJ2-5; 11 nucleotides agree with TRBD1. After removal of 0 bases from V and 5 bases from J, the junction contained 2 bases not matched to a gene. The CDR3 is made up of 15 amino acids. In germline, CDR1 is MDHEN, CDR2 SYDVKM. The CDR3 DNA reads as TGTGCCAGCAGTTTATGGGGGACAGGGGGTGAGACCCAGTACTTC. Translation gives CASSLWGTGGETQYF.

This rearrangement joins TRBV6-5 to TRBJ2-7; D might be TRBD2 (6 bases). From germline, CDR1 is MNHEY and CDR2 SVGAGI. This CDR3 is built from 13 residues. The germline V and J ends were trimmed by 5 bases and 5 bases, with 13 bases remaining between them. Here the CDR3 reads CASSRGTWDEQYF. In DNA, the CDR3 is TGTGCCAGCAGTCGTGGGACTTGGGACGAGCAGTACTTC.

The V gene is TRBV2, the J gene TRBJ2-5; 10 nucleotides line up with TRBD2. The CDR3 runs to 17 residues. Trimming removed 7 bases from V and 3 bases from J; junction bases left unmatched: 14. In germline, CDR1 is SNHLY, CDR2 FYNNEI. The CDR3 nucleotides are TGTGCCAGCACCGGTGCTAGAGGACTAGCGGCCGAAGAGACCCAGTACTTC. It codes for CASTGARGLAAEETQYF.

This clone was seen a handful of times. V usage is TRBV6-1 and J usage is TRBJ2-7; the match to TRBD1 covers 10 bases. This CDR3 has 14 residues. Germline V gives CDR1 MNHNS, CDR2 SASEGT. V gave up 5 bases and J gave up 3 bases; unmatched junction bases: 4. The CDR3 here is CASSPRTGGYEQYF. The CDR3 nucleotides are TGTGCCAGCAGTCCTAGGACAGGGGGCTACGAGCAGTACTTC.

This clone has just one count. This sequence joins TRBV30 and TRBJ1-5, with a possible D match to TRBD1 (6 bases). Looked up from germline, CDR1 is GTSNPN and CDR2 is SVGIG (reference sequence). V shed 3 bases and J shed 0 bases, with 15 bases lying between them. The CDR3 loop spans 16 amino acids. CDR3 sequence reads: CAWRARGGSSNQPQHF. The CDR3 nucleotides read TGTGCCTGGAGGGCCCGAGGGGGGTCTAGCAATCAGCCCCAGCATTTT.

The table lists this clone with a count of one. The V gene is TRBV30, the J gene TRBJ2-7; no clear D gene. Per germline, CDR1 GTSNPN and CDR2 SVGIG (reference sequence). This CDR3 contains 11 residues. V lost 7 bases, J lost 0 bases, and 7 bases lay in between. The CDR3 sequence: CAYRSSYEQYF. For the CDR3, the DNA is TGTGCCTACCGATCCTCCTACGAGCAGTACTTC.

This sequence joins TRBV2 and TRBJ2-1; D is perhaps TRBD2 (6 bases). Per the germline V gene, CDR1 is SNHLY and CDR2 is FYNNEI. The CDR3 is 13 amino acids. Trimming pared 7 bases from V and 10 bases from J, leaving 17 bases between. The CDR3 is CASMKSRGEEQFF. CDR3 in DNA: TGTGCCAGCATGAAATCCCGCGGGGAAGAGCAGTTCTTC.

This chain joins TRBV5-1 and TRBJ2-1; 11 bases are a match to TRBD2. CDR1 and CDR2 from the germline V gene are SGHRS and YFSETQ. The CDR3 is 17 amino acids. Trimming cost V 1 base and J 4 bases; bases outside gene matches: 7. The CDR3 loop is CASSLPLLAGGYNEQFF. The DNA of the CDR3 is TGCGCCAGCAGCTTGCCCCTCCTAGCGGGAGGTTACAATGAGCAGTTCTTC.

This clone was seen a few times. The chain uses TRBV27 and TRBJ2-7; 11 bases line up with TRBD2. V gave up 4 bases and J gave up 8 bases; unmatched junction bases: 7. Germline V lookup: CDR1 MNHEY, CDR2 SMNVEV (reference sequence). CDR3 length equals 14 residues. CDR3 residues: CASSSLAGENKQYF. CDR3 nucleotide sequence: TGTGCCAGCAGTTCACTAGCGGGAGAGAATAAGCAGTACTTC.

This clone was seen many times. The genes are TRBV7-8 and TRBJ1-1; D perhaps matches TRBD1 (5 bases). The CDR3 is 15 residues long. V lost 5 bases and J 0 bases, leaving 13 bases between the germline ends. The V gene's germline CDR1 is SGHVS and CDR2 FQNEAQ. The CDR3 sequence is CASSLMGLVNTEAFF. CDR3 nucleotide sequence: TGTGCCAGCAGCCTCATGGGGCTCGTGAACACTGAAGCTTTCTTT.

The chain employs TRBV5-5 and TRBJ2-1; TRBD2 aligns across 13 bases. J gave up 2 bases and V 3 bases, and 5 bases lay outside the gene matches. This CDR3 has 17 amino acids. Germline V lookup: CDR1 SGHKS, CDR2 YYEKEE (reference sequence). The chain's CDR3 is CASSSRTSGGTYNEQFF. The CDR3 DNA reads as TGTGCCAGCAGCTCCCGGACTAGCGGGGGTACCTACAATGAGCAGTTCTTC.

The gene calls are TRBV10-1 and TRBJ1-6; D ambiguous. V was cut by 2 bases and J by 12 bases, with 8 bases left in between. Per the germline V gene, CDR1 is WNHNN and CDR2 is SYGVQD (reference sequence). CDR3 length: 12 amino acids. The CDR3 nucleotides read TGCGCCAGCAGTGAGGGCAGTGAACCCCTCCACTTT. As protein: CASSEGSEPLHF.

The CDR3 here is CASSQGAGNTGELFF. The CDR3 coding sequence is TGTGCCAGCAGCCAAGGAGCGGGGAACACCGGGGAGCTGTTTTTT. The chain carries TRBV14 and TRBJ2-2; D is perhaps TRBD2 (6 bases). The V gene lost 1 base and the J gene lost 1 base, with 7 bases spanning the gap. Germline V lookup: CDR1 SGHDN, CDR2 FVKESK. This CDR3 spans 15 amino acids.

The chain uses TRBV5-1 and TRBJ1-1; no definite D call. V was shortened by 2 bases and J by 4 bases, with 18 bases between the two germline ends. The CDR3 spans 16 residues. Germline V gene data show CDR1 as SGHRS and CDR2 as YFSETQ. The CDR3 spells CASSFVRAARSTEAFF. As DNA, the CDR3 is TGCGCCAGCAGCTTCGTTAGGGCCGCGAGGAGCACTGAAGCTTTCTTT.

This rearrangement joins TRBV27 to TRBJ1-1, with D perhaps matching TRBD1 (6 bases). Germline V gene lookup returns CDR1 MNHEY and CDR2 SMNVEV (reference sequence). The CDR3 has 14 amino acids. V was shortened by 5 bases and J by 11 bases, with 21 bases between the two germline ends. For the CDR3, the DNA is TGTGCCAGCAGTCCCTTAGGGGGGGAGGGCTGGGCTTTCTTT. Its translation is CASSPLGGEGWAFF.